A single sample is the source of the 21 T cell receptor beta chains below, sequenced in a study of blood T cell repertoires in COVID-19 (TCRdb year 2020). The method was the immunoSEQ multiplex PCR assay. TCRdb took over this immuneACCESS table, retaining in-frame rearrangements with V and J assigned. Such tables are incomplete; in checked studies, under half of the missing clones stem from an unresolved V gene, and the remainder is unexplained. Here the sample has about 170,000 clones; less than 85% occur a single time. Clones ranked in the top ten supply 10% of the sample. Sequences were obtained from peripheral blood. These receptors came from a woman of 80 years or more with active or convalescent COVID-19.

The V and J genes are TRBV7-9 and TRBJ2-5; possibly TRBD1 for D (5 bases). The length of the CDR3 is 16 residues. The ends were cut back, 4 bases at V and 7 bases at J, with 22 bases in the middle. The V gene's germline CDR1 is SEHNR and CDR2 FQNEAQ (reference sequence). The CDR3 DNA reads as TGTGCCAGCAGCTCCACGATCGCGGCCGACCAGGGGACCCAGTACTTC. Protein: CASSSTIAADQGTQYF.

This sequence joins TRBV30 and TRBJ2-5, with 7 nucleotides matching TRBD2. This CDR3 has 12 amino acids. Germline V gene lookup returns CDR1 GTSNPN and CDR2 SVGIG (reference sequence). Unmatched junction bases numbered 0, after V lost 3 bases and J lost 2 bases. The CDR3 nucleotides read TGTGCCTGGAGAGCGGGACAAGAGACCCAGTACTTC. Residues: CAWRAGQETQYF.

This clone came up a few times. The chain has TRBV19 and TRBJ1-1, with D uncertain. Trimming removed 3 bases at V and 1 base at J, with 6 bases between. CDR3 length equals 13 residues. In germline, CDR1 is LNHDA, CDR2 SQIVND (reference sequence). The CDR3 DNA follows: TGTGCCAGTAGTATCCAGAAGAACACTGAAGCTTTCTTT. Protein: CASSIQKNTEAFF. Based on the CDR3 plus reference TRBV19 and TRBJ1-1, the full variable domain is DGGITQSPKYLFRKEGQNVTLSCEQNLNHDAMYWYRQDPGQGLRLIYYSQIVNDFQKGDIAEGYSVSREKKESFPLTVTSAQKNPTAFYLCASSIQKNTEAFFGQGTRLTVV.

The CDR3 nucleotides read TGCGCCAGCAGCTTGGCCGGGACCTACGAGCAGTACTTC. Protein: CASSLAGTYEQYF. The rearrangement joins TRBV5-1 to TRBJ2-7; D possibly corresponds to TRBD2 (5 bases). There are 13 residues in the CDR3. V was pared by 0 bases and J by 2 bases, with 6 bases between. CDR1 is SGHRS and CDR2 is YFSETQ in the germline V gene.

The chain recombines TRBV19 with TRBJ1-2, with TRBD1 matching over 7 bases. V gave up 6 bases and J gave up 0 bases; unmatched junction bases: 10. CDR3 length: 16 amino acids. Germline-derived CDR1 and CDR2 are LNHDA and SQIVND (reference sequence). CDR3 sequence (DNA): TGTGCCAGTAGCCCACAGGGGAGATTGACTAACTATGGCTACACCTTC. Translating gives CASSPQGRLTNYGYTF.

This clone was recorded once. This rearrangement joins TRBV5-1 to TRBJ2-1; TRBD2 matches at 8 bases. CDR3 length equals 16 residues. CDR1 and CDR2 (germline): SGHRS, YFSETQ. The J segment lost 2 bases and the V segment lost 1 base, leaving 5 bases of the junction unmatched. CDR3 region: CASSLQTSGAYNEQFF. DNA for the CDR3: TGCGCCAGCAGCTTGCAAACTAGCGGAGCCTACAATGAGCAGTTCTTC. The full variable domain, in which reference TRBV5-1 and TRBJ2-1 provide the parts outside the CDR3, is KAGVTQTPRYLIKTRGQQVTLSCSPISGHRSVSWYQQTPGQGLQFLFEYFSETQRNKGNFPGRFSGRQFSNSRSEMNVSTLELGDSALYLCASSLQTSGAYNEQFFGPGTRLTVL.

V usage is TRBV5-1 and J usage is TRBJ2-2; 9 nucleotides line up with TRBD2. V lost 2 bases to trimming and J lost 0 bases; unmatched junction nucleotides: 2. The CDR3 has 16 residues. The germline CDR1 and CDR2 sequences are SGHRS and YFSETQ. The CDR3 spells CASSLLAGPNTGELFF. CDR3 nucleotides: TGCGCCAGCAGCTTACTAGCGGGTCCGAACACCGGGGAGCTGTTTTTT.

This clone has just a few counts. V usage is TRBV11-2 and J usage is TRBJ2-7, with TRBD2 identical over 14 bases. Per germline, CDR1 SGHAT and CDR2 FQNNGV. V lost 5 bases and J lost 6; bases outside the gene matches: 6. The length of the CDR3 is 15 residues. The chain's CDR3 is CASSPGLAGVLEQYF. Here the CDR3 DNA reads TGTGCCAGCAGCCCGGGACTAGCGGGAGTTCTCGAGCAGTACTTC.

The chain links TRBV7-9 to TRBJ2-1, with TRBD2 identical over 10 bases. Germline V CDR1 and CDR2: SEHNR, FQNEAQ (reference sequence). The trim removed 1 base at V and 5 bases at J, leaving 8 bases unmatched. The CDR3 contains 17 residues. The CDR3 bases are TGTGCCAGCAGCTTAGTGTTGTCTAGCGGGGGAGACAATGAGCAGTTCTTC. This gives the protein CASSLVLSSGGDNEQFF. Full variable domain (missing parts from reference TRBV7-9 and TRBJ2-1): DTGVSQNPRHKITKRGQNVTFRCDPISEHNRLYWYRQTLGQGPEFLTYFQNEAQLEKSRLLSDRFSAERPKGSFSTLEIQRTEQGDSAMYLCASSLVLSSGGDNEQFFGPGTRLTVL.

Regarding this clone: The junction differs from germline at one of its ends, possibly a read error. The rearrangement joins TRBV3-1 (or the pseudogene TRBV3-2) to TRBJ2-4, with 8 bases lining up with TRBD2. Germline V CDR1 and CDR2: LGHDT, YNNKEL (reference sequence). The CDR3 has 11 residues. This chain's CDR3 is CASSPGGGQDF. The CDR3 DNA follows: TGTGCCAGCAGCCCGGGGGGGGGTCAGGACTTC.

The V gene is TRBV18, the J gene TRBJ2-3; no clear D gene. The CDR3 covers 15 residues. The germline gives CDR1 KGHSH, CDR2 LQKENI. V was shortened by 1 base and J by 1 base, with 9 bases between the two germline ends. The CDR3 DNA reads as TGTGCCAGCTCACCACGGCAGCAGGGCACAGATACGCAGTATTTT. This codes for CASSPRQQGTDTQYF.

This clone came up once. V and J are TRBV7-6 and TRBJ1-2, with D possibly matching TRBD1 (6 bases). Per the germline V gene, CDR1 is SGHVS and CDR2 is FNYEAQ. V was shortened by 5 bases and J by 3 bases, with 16 bases between the two germline ends. This CDR3 comprises 15 residues. Here the CDR3 DNA reads TGTGCCAGCAGCCATGACAGGTCCGGGGACTATGGCTACACCTTC. Its translation: CASSHDRSGDYGYTF. Based on the CDR3 plus reference TRBV7-6 and TRBJ1-2, the full variable domain is GAGVSQSPRYKVTKRGQDVALRCDPISGHVSLYWYRQALGQGPEFLTYFNYEAQQDKSGLPNDRFSAERPEGSISTLTIQRTEQRDSAMYRCASSHDRSGDYGYTFGSGTRLTVV.

This chain links TRBV15 with TRBJ2-5; 14 nucleotides match TRBD2. The CDR3 has 19 amino acids. Trimming cost V 3 bases and J 2 bases; bases outside gene matches: 11. CDR1 LNHNV and CDR2 YYDKDF come from the germline V gene (reference sequence). The CDR3 DNA reads TGTGCCACCAGCAGCCCACCGGGACTAGCGGGAGCGAGACAAGAGACCCAGTACTTC. Protein product: CATSSPPGLAGARQETQYF.

The V gene is TRBV9, the J gene TRBJ2-7, with 11 bases identical to TRBD1. Trimming removed 4 bases from V and 3 bases from J; junction bases left unmatched: 6. Germline CDR1 SGDLS, CDR2 YYNGEE. CDR3 length: 15 amino acids. The CDR3 region is CASSYRDRGFYEQYF. CDR3 coding DNA: TGTGCCAGCAGCTACCGGGACAGGGGGTTCTACGAGCAGTACTTC.

The V call is TRBV5-6, the J call TRBJ1-2, with unresolved D. CDR3 length: 12 residues. V was pared by 5 bases and J by 4 bases, with 9 bases between. Per the germline V gene, CDR1 is SGHDT and CDR2 is YYEEEE. CDR3 nucleotide sequence: TGTGCCAGCAGTCCGGGTTCCTATGGCTACACCTTC. Amino acid sequence: CASSPGSYGYTF.

J is TRBJ2-5 and V is TRBV30; 8 bases match TRBD1. V shed 0 bases, J shed 5 bases, and the junction held 2 bases outside the gene matches. Per germline, CDR1 GTSNPN and CDR2 SVGIG (reference sequence). This CDR3 contains 13 residues. The CDR3 DNA reads as TGTGCCTGGAGTGTACACAGGGGGGAGACCCAGTACTTC. Translation: CAWSVHRGETQYF.

The V and J genes are TRBV11-2 and TRBJ2-3, with TRBD2 matching over 10 bases. From germline, CDR1 is SGHAT and CDR2 FQNNGV. V shed 3 bases, J shed 5 bases, and the junction held 2 bases outside the gene matches. CDR3 length: 14 residues. The CDR3 is CASSFLAGVDTQYF. The DNA for the CDR3 is TGTGCCAGCAGCTTTCTAGCGGGAGTAGATACGCAGTATTTT.

This clone was seen a few times. This chain joins TRBV25-1 and TRBJ2-3; TRBD2 matches 7 bases. V lost 8 bases, J lost 6 bases, and 2 bases stayed unmatched. This CDR3 has 11 amino acids. Germline CDR1 MGHDK, CDR2 SYGVNS. In DNA, the CDR3 is TGTGCCAGCCGGGGGGTGGATACGCAGTATTTT. Encoded protein: CASRGVDTQYF.

The chain has TRBV5-1 and TRBJ2-1; maybe TRBD2 (5 bases). V was shortened by 2 bases and J by 2 bases, with 11 bases between the two germline ends. Germline assignment: CDR1 SGHRS and CDR2 YFSETQ. The CDR3 totals 15 residues. CDR3 DNA: TGCGCCAGCAGCTTAATGGACTCAACCTACAATGAGCAGTTCTTC. Its protein is CASSLMDSTYNEQFF.

The rearrangement joins TRBV5-3 to TRBJ2-5; 9 bases map to TRBD1. TRBV5-3 is an open reading frame, and its role is uncertain. V dropped 4 bases and J dropped 4; count of bases not matched to a gene: 11. The CDR3 totals 16 residues. Written as DNA, the CDR3 is TGTGCCAGAAGCGGGACAACAGGGGGCGCGGGAGAGACCCAGTACTTC. Translating gives CARSGTTGGAGETQYF.

V gene TRBV18 combines with J gene TRBJ1-2, with TRBD1 matching 8 bases. The germline CDR1 and CDR2 sequences are KGHSH and LQKENI. V was pared by 3 bases and J by 7 bases, with 7 bases of the junction left unmatched. CDR3 size: 14 residues. The CDR3 DNA reads TGTGCCAGCTCACCCTTGGACAGGGACGGTGGCTACACCTTC. Translation gives CASSPLDRDGGYTF.